Shown below are 19 T cell receptor beta chains from a single sample sequenced in a study of cytotoxic CD8 clonotypes in ibrutinib-treated CLL. Method: immunoSEQ multiplex PCR; TCRdb's copy keeps in-frame clones and lacks some. The repertoire consists of about 140,000 clones, with 80% occurring once and the leading ten covering approximately 7.6%. Sequenced here: PBMCs, sampled after 36 months of ibrutinib treatment. The origin of the receptors is a human donor with chronic lymphocytic leukemia.

Comment on this clone: The DNA is left out, because the CDR3 cannot be placed on it with certainty; the CDR3 is given as TCRdb lists it. The chain's CDR3 is CASSLRAGTALERYF. This chain links TRBV5-4 with TRBJ2-7. Including both end residues, the CDR3 is 15 amino acids long. The germline CDR1 and CDR2 sequences are SGHNT and YYREEE (reference sequence).

The chain combines TRBV30 with TRBJ1-2, with D unresolved. The V gene lost 0 bases and the J gene lost 8 bases, with 16 bases spanning the gap. Germline CDR1 reads GTSNPN; CDR2 reads SVGIG (reference sequence). The CDR3 spans 14 residues. In DNA, the CDR3 is TGTGCCTGGAGTGTAACGGGGATAACCAGCGGCTACACCTTC. Encoded protein: CAWSVTGITSGYTF.

This clone was recorded many times. The chain uses TRBV7-6 and TRBJ2-5, with D uncertain. This CDR3 has 12 residues. Germline V gene sequence: CDR1 SGHVS, CDR2 FNYEAQ. V was cut by 7 bases and J by 4 bases, with 10 bases left in between. CDR3 DNA sequence: TGTGCCAGCAAAGATGACTCAGAGACCCAGTACTTC. The encoded protein is CASKDDSETQYF.

V gene TRBV19 combines with J gene TRBJ2-7; D possibly uses TRBD1 or TRBD2 (5 bases each). The CDR3 totals 15 residues. Per germline, CDR1 LNHDA and CDR2 SQIVND (reference sequence). The V end lost 5 bases, the J end lost 2 bases, and 16 bases lay between the germline ends. Written as DNA, the CDR3 is TGTGCCAGTAGTGCCTCCGGGACCGTGACCTACGAGCAGTACTTC. Translated, it gives CASSASGTVTYEQYF.

This rearrangement joins TRBV5-1 to TRBJ2-3, with 12 bases lining up with TRBD2. The ends lost 0 bases at V and 4 bases at J; junction bases unmatched: 3. This CDR3 comprises 16 residues. The germline V gene has CDR1 SGHRS and CDR2 YFSETQ. DNA for the CDR3: TGCGCCAGCAGCTTGGAACGGACTAGCGGGGCAGATACGCAGTATTTT. Protein sequence: CASSLERTSGADTQYF.

The rearrangement joins TRBV6-5 to TRBJ1-3; D gene unclear. The CDR3 sequence is 13 residues long. With 3 bases removed from V and 3 bases from J, the gap between germline ends came to 6 bases. The V gene's germline CDR1 is MNHEY and CDR2 SVGAGI. The CDR3 here is CASSYGVGNTIYF. The CDR3 DNA is TGTGCCAGCAGTTATGGTGTTGGAAACACCATATATTTT.

The chain's CDR3 is CSVAPYNEQFF. In DNA, the CDR3 is TGCAGCGTTGCCCCCTACAATGAGCAGTTCTTC. The chain recombines TRBV29-1 with TRBJ2-1, with no clear D. Germline-derived CDR1 and CDR2 are SQVTM and ANQGSEA. The CDR3 totals 11 residues. V shed 4 bases and J shed 2 bases, with 3 bases lying between them.

The rearrangement links TRBV15 to TRBJ2-7; 9 positions match TRBD1. The germline V gene has CDR1 LNHNV and CDR2 YYDKDF (reference sequence). The CDR3 contains 17 residues. The V and J ends lost 1 base and 1 base, in that order; junction bases with no gene match: 8. This chain's CDR3 is CATSRAPPGQGSYEQYF. For the CDR3, the DNA is TGTGCCACCAGCAGAGCCCCGCCGGGACAGGGATCCTACGAGCAGTACTTC.

On this clone: Other DNA sequences in this sample translate to the same CDR3. CDR3 protein: CASRPGGNQPQHF. CDR3 DNA sequence: TGTGCCAGCAGGCCAGGAGGCAATCAGCCCCAGCATTTT. The chain employs TRBV6-5 and TRBJ1-5; D remains ambiguous. This CDR3 is 13 amino acids long. V lost 6 bases to trimming and J lost 2 bases, with 8 bases between them. CDR1 and CDR2 (germline): MNHEY, SVGAGI.

This CDR3 reads CASSLTPGNYEQYF. CDR3 nucleotides: TGTGCCAGCTCACTCACTCCGGGGAACTACGAGCAGTACTTC. The chain carries TRBV18 and TRBJ2-7, with D possibly matching TRBD2 (5 bases). CDR1 KGHSH and CDR2 LQKENI come from the germline V gene. Trimming shortened V by 4 bases and J by 3 bases, and 13 bases separated the two germline ends. The CDR3 runs 14 residues.

The CDR3 nucleotides read TGTGCCTGGAGCTCTACCCGGGACAGGGGGGACATTCAGTACTTC. This gives the protein CAWSSTRDRGDIQYF. The chain carries TRBV30 and TRBJ2-4; 11 bases line up with TRBD1. This CDR3 comprises 15 residues. V shed 3 bases and J 8 bases; nucleotides not matched to a gene: 9. Germline lookup yields CDR1 GTSNPN and CDR2 SVGIG (reference sequence).

This clone was recorded a few times. The genes are TRBV30 and TRBJ2-6, with 9 bases that match TRBD1. This CDR3 contains 17 residues. V was pared by 8 bases and J by 0 bases, with 11 bases of the junction left unmatched. Germline values: CDR1 GTSNPN, CDR2 SVGIG (reference sequence). CDR3 DNA: TGTGCCGGGTCCGGGGGGACAGGGACCTCTGGGGCCAACGTCCTGACTTTC. Translation: CAGSGGTGTSGANVLTF. The whole variable domain, filled in from reference TRBV30 and TRBJ2-6, reads SQTIHQWPATLVQPVGSPLSLECTVEGTSNPNLYWYRQAAGRGLQLLFYSVGIGQISSEVPQNLSASRPQDRQFILSSKKLLLSDSGFYLCAGSGGTGTSGANVLTFGAGSRLTVL.

The chain is built from TRBV4-1 and TRBJ2-7; possibly TRBD1 for D (5 bases). The V end lost 1 base, the J end lost 5 bases, and 12 bases lay between the germline ends. CDR1 and CDR2 (germline): MGHRA, YSYEKL. This CDR3 has 14 amino acids. This chain's CDR3 is CASSQVGPGHEQYF. As DNA, the CDR3 is TGCGCCAGCAGCCAAGTCGGGCCAGGGCACGAGCAGTACTTC.

V gene TRBV25-1 combines with J gene TRBJ1-5; possible D gene TRBD1, 5 bases. CDR1 is MGHDK, CDR2 SYGVNS, per germline. V lost 3 bases and J lost 3, with 9 bases in between. The CDR3 contains 14 residues. The CDR3 spells CASSDSGYNQPQHF. CDR3 DNA sequence: TGTGCCAGCAGTGACTCAGGGTACAATCAGCCCCAGCATTTT.

The CDR3, as DNA: TGTGCCTGGAGTGTAGGGCAGTTCACAGATACGCAGTATTTT. Translation: CAWSVGQFTDTQYF. The J gene is TRBJ2-3, the V gene TRBV30; D remains unclear. Trimming pared 0 bases from V and 2 bases from J, leaving 9 bases between. This CDR3 contains 14 residues. Per germline, CDR1 GTSNPN and CDR2 SVGIG (reference sequence).

The chain couples TRBV19 to TRBJ1-1; D is uncertain. V gave up 11 bases and J gave up 5 bases, with 18 bases separating them. Germline lookup yields CDR1 LNHDA and CDR2 SQIVND (reference sequence). CDR3 length equals 13 residues. In DNA, the CDR3 is TGTGCCTGTAAGGACCAGCGGGGAACTGAAGCTTTCTTT. Translated, it gives CACKDQRGTEAFF. Full variable domain (outside the CDR3, taken from reference TRBV19 and TRBJ1-1): DGGITQSPKYLFRKEGQNVTLSCEQNLNHDAMYWYRQDPGQGLRLIYYSQIVNDFQKGDIAEGYSVSREKKESFPLTVTSAQKNPTAFYLCACKDQRGTEAFFGQGTRLTVV.

In its sample, this clone was seen many times. V usage is TRBV6-1 and J usage is TRBJ2-3; D ambiguous. Germline V gene sequence: CDR1 MNHNS, CDR2 SASEGT. Trimming took off 1 base at V and 2 bases at J, with 10 bases between the two ends. The CDR3 has 15 residues. The CDR3 bases are TGTGCCAGCAGTGAAGGTGTCCTTTCCACAGATACGCAGTATTTT. As protein: CASSEGVLSTDTQYF.

This chain links TRBV5-4 with TRBJ1-1; 8 nucleotides align to TRBD1. The length of the CDR3 is 16 residues. J was trimmed by 1 base and V by 4 bases; bases with no gene match: 9. The germline gives CDR1 SGHNT, CDR2 YYREEE (reference sequence). The CDR3 spells CASSPQGAGWNTEAFF. The CDR3 nucleotides are TGTGCCAGCAGCCCGCAGGGGGCTGGTTGGAACACTGAAGCTTTCTTT.

The chain has TRBV19 and TRBJ1-1, with D possibly matching TRBD1 (6 bases). This CDR3 has 16 residues. Germline-derived CDR1 and CDR2 are LNHDA and SQIVND (reference sequence). V lost 7 bases and J lost 7, with 25 bases in between. CDR3 amino acids: CASNKGQGSPPFEAFF. The CDR3 nucleotides read TGTGCCAGTAATAAAGGGCAGGGGTCCCCTCCTTTTGAAGCTTTCTTT.